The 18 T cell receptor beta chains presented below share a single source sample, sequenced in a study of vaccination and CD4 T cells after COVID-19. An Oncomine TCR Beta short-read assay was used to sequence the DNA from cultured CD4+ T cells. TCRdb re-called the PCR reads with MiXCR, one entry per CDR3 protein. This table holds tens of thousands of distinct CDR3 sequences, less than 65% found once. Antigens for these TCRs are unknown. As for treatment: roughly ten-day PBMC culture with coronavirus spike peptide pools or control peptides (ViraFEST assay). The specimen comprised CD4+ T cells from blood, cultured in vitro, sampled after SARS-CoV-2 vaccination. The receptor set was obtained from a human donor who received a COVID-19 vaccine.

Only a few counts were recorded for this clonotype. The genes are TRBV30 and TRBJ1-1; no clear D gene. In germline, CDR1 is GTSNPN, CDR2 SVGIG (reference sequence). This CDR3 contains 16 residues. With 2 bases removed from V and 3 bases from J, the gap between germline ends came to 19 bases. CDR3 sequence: CAWSLPSSGIYTEAFF. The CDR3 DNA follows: TGTGCCTGGAGTCTACCCTCTTCCGGTATTTACACTGAAGCTTTCTTT. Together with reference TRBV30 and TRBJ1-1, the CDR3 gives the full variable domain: SQTIHQWPATLVQPVGSPLSLECTVEGTSNPNLYWYRQAAGRGLQLLFYSVGIGQISSEVPQNLSASRPQDRQFILSSKKLLLSDSGFYLCAWSLPSSGIYTEAFFGQGTRLTVV.

DNA for the CDR3: TGTGCCAGCAGTTTACGGGCAAGGGGTTACGAGCAGTACTTC. This sequence encodes CASSLRARGYEQYF. The chain recombines TRBV12-3 or TRBV12-4 with TRBJ2-7, with D possibly being TRBD1 (5 bases). Trimming removed 2 bases at V and 4 bases at J, with 12 bases between. The CDR3 length is 14 residues.

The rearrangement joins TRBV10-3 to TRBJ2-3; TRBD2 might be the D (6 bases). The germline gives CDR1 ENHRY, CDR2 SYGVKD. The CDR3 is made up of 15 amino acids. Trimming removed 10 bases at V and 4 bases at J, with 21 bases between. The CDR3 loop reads CATAVGGANADTQYF. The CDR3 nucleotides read TGTGCCACCGCCGTTGGAGGGGCTAACGCAGATACGCAGTATTTT.

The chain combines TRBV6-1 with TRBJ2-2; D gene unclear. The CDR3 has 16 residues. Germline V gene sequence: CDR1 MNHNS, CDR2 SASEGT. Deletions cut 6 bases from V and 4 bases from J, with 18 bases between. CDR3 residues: CASSRDLGRITGELFF. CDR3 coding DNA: TGTGCCAGCAGCAGAGATCTCGGACGGATCACCGGGGAGCTGTTTTTT.

CDR3 sequence: CAWNSGGTRELFF. CDR3 coding DNA: TGTGCCTGGAACAGCGGGGGGACTAGGGAGCTGTTTTTT. The chain uses TRBV30 and TRBJ2-2; 9 nucleotides match TRBD2. The junction had 6 bases not matched to a gene; V was cut back by 4 bases and J by 9 bases. This CDR3 region has 13 residues. Germline V lookup: CDR1 GTSNPN, CDR2 SVGIG (reference sequence).

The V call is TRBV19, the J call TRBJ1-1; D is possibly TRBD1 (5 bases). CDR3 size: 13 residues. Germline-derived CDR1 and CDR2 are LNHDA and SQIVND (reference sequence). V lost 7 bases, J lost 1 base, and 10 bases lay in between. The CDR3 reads CASMEGTNTEAFF. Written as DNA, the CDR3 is TGTGCCAGTATGGAGGGGACGAACACTGAAGCTTTCTTT.

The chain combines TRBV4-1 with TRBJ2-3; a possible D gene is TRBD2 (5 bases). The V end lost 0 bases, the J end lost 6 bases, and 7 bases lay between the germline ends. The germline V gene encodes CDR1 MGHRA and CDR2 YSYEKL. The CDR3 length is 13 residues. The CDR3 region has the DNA TGCGCCAGCAGCCAAGATCGAGGGGATACGCAGTATTTT. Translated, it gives CASSQDRGDTQYF.

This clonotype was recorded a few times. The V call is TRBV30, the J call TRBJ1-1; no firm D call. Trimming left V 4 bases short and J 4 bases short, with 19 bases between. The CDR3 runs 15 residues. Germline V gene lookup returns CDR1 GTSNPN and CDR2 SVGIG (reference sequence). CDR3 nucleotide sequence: TGTGCCTGGACGGCCGGAGTTAATTTTGCCACTGAAGCTTTCTTT. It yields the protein CAWTAGVNFATEAFF.

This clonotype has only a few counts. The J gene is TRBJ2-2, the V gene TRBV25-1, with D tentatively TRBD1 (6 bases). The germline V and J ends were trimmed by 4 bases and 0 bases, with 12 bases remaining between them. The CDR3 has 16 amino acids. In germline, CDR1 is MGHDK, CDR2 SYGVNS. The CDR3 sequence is CASSAYRASNTGELFF. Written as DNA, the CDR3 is TGTGCCAGCAGTGCCTACAGGGCGTCGAACACCGGGGAGCTGTTTTTT.

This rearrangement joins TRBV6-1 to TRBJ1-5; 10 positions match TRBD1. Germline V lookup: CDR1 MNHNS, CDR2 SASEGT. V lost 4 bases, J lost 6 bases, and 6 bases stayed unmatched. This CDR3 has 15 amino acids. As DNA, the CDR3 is TGTGCCAGCAGTGTACAGACAGGGGGCACTCAGCCCCAGCATTTT. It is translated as CASSVQTGGTQPQHF.

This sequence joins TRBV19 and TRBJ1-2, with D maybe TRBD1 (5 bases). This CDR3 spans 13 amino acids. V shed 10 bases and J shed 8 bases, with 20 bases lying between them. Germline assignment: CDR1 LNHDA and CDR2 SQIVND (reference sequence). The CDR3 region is CATSPGPREGYTF. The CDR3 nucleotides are TGTGCCACCTCACCAGGGCCTCGTGAGGGCTACACCTTC. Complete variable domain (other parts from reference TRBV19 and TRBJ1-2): DGGITQSPKYLFRKEGQNVTLSCEQNLNHDAMYWYRQDPGQGLRLIYYSQIVNDFQKGDIAEGYSVSREKKESFPLTVTSAQKNPTAFYLCATSPGPREGYTFGSGTRLTVV.

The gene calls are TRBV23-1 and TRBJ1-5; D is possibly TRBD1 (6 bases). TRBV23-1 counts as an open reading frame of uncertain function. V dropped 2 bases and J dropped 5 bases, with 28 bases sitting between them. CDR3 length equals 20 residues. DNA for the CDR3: TGCGCCAGCAGTCAAGGGTGCCCCGAGACAGGCGCCTCGGGGGATCAGCCCCAGCATTTT. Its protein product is CASSQGCPETGASGDQPQHF.

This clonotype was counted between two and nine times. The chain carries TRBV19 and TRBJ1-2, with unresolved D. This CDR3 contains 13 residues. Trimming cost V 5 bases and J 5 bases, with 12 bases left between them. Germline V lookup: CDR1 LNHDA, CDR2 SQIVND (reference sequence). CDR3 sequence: CASSGSLTYGYTF. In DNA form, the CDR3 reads TGTGCCAGTAGTGGAAGCCTGACTTATGGCTACACCTTC.

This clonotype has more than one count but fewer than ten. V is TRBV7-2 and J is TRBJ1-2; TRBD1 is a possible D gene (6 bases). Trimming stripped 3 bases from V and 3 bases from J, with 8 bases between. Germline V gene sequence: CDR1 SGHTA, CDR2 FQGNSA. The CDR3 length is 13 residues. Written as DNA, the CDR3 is TGTGCCAGCAGCTTTAACAGGGACTATGGCTACACCTTC. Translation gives CASSFNRDYGYTF.

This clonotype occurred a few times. The CDR3 is CASSLESSYNSPLHF. In DNA form, the CDR3 reads TGTGCCAGCAGTTTAGAAAGCTCCTATAATTCACCCCTCCACTTT. The chain is built from TRBV27 and TRBJ1-6, with no clear D. Germline-derived CDR1 and CDR2 are MNHEY and SMNVEV (reference sequence). Trimming took 2 bases from V and 0 from J, leaving 5 bases between them. The CDR3 loop spans 15 amino acids.

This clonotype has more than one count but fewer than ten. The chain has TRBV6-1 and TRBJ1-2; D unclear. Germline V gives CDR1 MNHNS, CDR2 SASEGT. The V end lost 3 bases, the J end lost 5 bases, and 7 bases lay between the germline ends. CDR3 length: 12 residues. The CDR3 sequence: CASSDRVYGYTF. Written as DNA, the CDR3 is TGTGCCAGCAGTGACCGGGTGTATGGCTACACCTTC.

The chain's CDR3 is CASSLVGTSYEQYF. DNA for the CDR3: TGTGCCAGCAGCTTGGTAGGCACCTCCTACGAGCAGTACTTC. The chain links TRBV5-4 to TRBJ2-7; D call uncertain. The germline V and J ends were trimmed by 0 bases and 0 bases, with 7 bases remaining between them. The CDR3 sequence is 14 residues long. Germline V gene data show CDR1 as SGHNT and CDR2 as YYREEE (reference sequence).

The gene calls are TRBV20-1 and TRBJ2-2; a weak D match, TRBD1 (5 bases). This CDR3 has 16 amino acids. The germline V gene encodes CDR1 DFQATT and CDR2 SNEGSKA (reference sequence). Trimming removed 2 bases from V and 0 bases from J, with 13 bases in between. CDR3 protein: CSARRQTTANTGELFF. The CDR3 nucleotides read TGCAGTGCTAGAAGACAGACAACCGCGAACACCGGGGAGCTGTTTTTT.